This TCR beta chain was sequenced during a study of T cell responses to AZD1222 COVID-19 vaccine. Study summary: Pooled together were second doses at about 4 or about 12 weeks. Overall study findings and caveats: At study baseline, merely about 6 AZD1222 recipients were seropositive. Donor demographics were predominantly white British with a female majority; clonal diversity may be underestimated.

There are 13 residues in the CDR3. CDR1 MGHDK and CDR2 SYGVNS come from the germline V gene. Using immunoSEQ multiplex PCR, the repertoire was profiled, and TCRdb retains in-frame clones only, with some absent. The table shows roughly 93,000 clones, with around 86% occurring only once. A remark on this clone: Its specificity is unknown. A junction boundary mismatches the germline segment, possibly from a read error.

The source is an adult in good health. The V and J genes are TRBV25-1 and TRBJ2-5, with 7 bases matching TRBD1. The starting material was peripheral blood, obtained on day 0 of AZD1222 vaccination. The CDR3 nucleotides are TGTGCCAGCAGTGAATGGGGTCTAGACAGGGTGGACTTC. Protein sequence: CASSEWGLDRVDF. The full variable domain, its missing parts supplied by reference TRBV25-1 and TRBJ2-5, is EADIYQTPRYLVIGTGKKITLECSQTMGHDKMYWYQQDPGMELHLIHYSYGVNSTEKGDLSSESTVSRIRTEHFPLTLESARPSHTSQYLCASSEWGLDRVDFGPGTRLLVL.